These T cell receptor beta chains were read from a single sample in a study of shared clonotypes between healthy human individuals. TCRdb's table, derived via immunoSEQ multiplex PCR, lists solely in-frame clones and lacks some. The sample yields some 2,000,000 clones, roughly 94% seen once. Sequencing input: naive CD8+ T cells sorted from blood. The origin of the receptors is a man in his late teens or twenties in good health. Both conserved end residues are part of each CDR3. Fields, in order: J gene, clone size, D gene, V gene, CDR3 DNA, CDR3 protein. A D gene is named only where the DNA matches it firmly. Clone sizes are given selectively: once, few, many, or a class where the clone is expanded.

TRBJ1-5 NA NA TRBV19 TGTGCCAGTAGTATCGGGACTTCCCCTCAGCCCCAGCATTTT CASSIGTSPQPQHF
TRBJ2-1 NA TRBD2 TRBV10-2 TGCGCCAGCAGTGATCCGGGAACGGGAGGGGGTAATGAGCAGTTCTTC CASSDPGTGGGNEQFF
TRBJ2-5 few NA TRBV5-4 TGTGCCAGCAACCCGGCAGGACTTAGGGAGACCCAGTACTTC CASNPAGLRETQYF
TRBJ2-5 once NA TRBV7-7 TGTGCTAGCAGCTTAGCCAGGGAATACCAAGAGACCCAGTACTTC CASSLAREYQETQYF
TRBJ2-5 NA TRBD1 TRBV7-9 TGTGCCAGCAGCTACCCGTCCGGACAGGTAGTGGGAGAGACCCAGTACTTC CASSYPSGQVVGETQYF
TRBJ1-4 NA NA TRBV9 TGTGCCAGCAGCCCGTCGGGGGAAGCCCTCTGGGAAAAACTGTTTTTT CASSPSGEALWEKLFF
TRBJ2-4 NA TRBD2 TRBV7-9 TGTGCCAGCAGCTCTGGGACTAGCGGGGGGGTAGCCAAGGACATTCAGTACTTC CASSSGTSGGVAKDIQYF
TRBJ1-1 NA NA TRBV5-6 TGTGCCAGCAGCTTGTGGGTCGGGCAGGGGAGCACTGAAGCTTTCTTT CASSLWVGQGSTEAFF
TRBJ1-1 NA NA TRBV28 TGTGCCAGCGCGGTGGCGGCCAACACTGAAGCTTTCTTT CASAVAANTEAFF
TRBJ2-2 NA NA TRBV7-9 TGTGCCAGCAGCTTACCAAACACCGGGGAGCTGTTTTTT CASSLPNTGELFF
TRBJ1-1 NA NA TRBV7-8 TGTGCCAGCAGCTTCGGGGGACGGGACACTGAAGCTTTCTTT CASSFGGRDTEAFF
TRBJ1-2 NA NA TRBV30 TGTGCCTGGAAAGCCGGACACGATAAGAGGAACTATGGCTACACCTTC CAWKAGHDKRNYGYTF
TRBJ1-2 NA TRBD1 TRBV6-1 TGTGCCAGCAGTGAGGGGACAGGGACCTACACCTTC CASSEGTGTYTF
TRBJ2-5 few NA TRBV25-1 TGTGCCAGCAGTAACCTTCCCGGACAGATCCAAGAGACCCAGTACTTC CASSNLPGQIQETQYF
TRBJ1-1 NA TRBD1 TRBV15 TGTGCCACCAGCAGAGACACCAGGGGGGCGGATACTGAAGCTTTCTTT CATSRDTRGADTEAFF
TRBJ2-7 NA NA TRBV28 TGTGCCAGCAGTTTGGCAGGTGGGGGCTACGAGCAGTACTTC CASSLAGGGYEQYF
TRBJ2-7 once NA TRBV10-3 TGTGCCATCAGTGAGTCCTCTTACGAGCAGTACTTC CAISESSYEQYF
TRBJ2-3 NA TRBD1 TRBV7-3 TGTGCCAGCAGCTCTACAGGGGCCGGCACAGATACGCAGTATTTT CASSSTGAGTDTQYF
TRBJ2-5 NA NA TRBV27 TGTGCCAGCAGTTTCCAACTCGACGGGGAGACCCAGTACTTC CASSFQLDGETQYF
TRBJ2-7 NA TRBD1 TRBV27 TGTGCCAGCACCGACAGGGTCTCCTACGAGCAGTACTTC CASTDRVSYEQYF
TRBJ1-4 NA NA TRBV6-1 TGTGCCAGCGTTGAGGGTAATAGTGAAAAACTGTTTTTT CASVEGNSEKLFF
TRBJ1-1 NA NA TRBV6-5 TGTGCCAGCAGTTATTACTCGTCTACTTCGAACACTGAAGCTTTCTTT CASSYYSSTSNTEAFF
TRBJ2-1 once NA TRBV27 TGTGCCAGCAAATCACAGGCCTACAATGAGCAGTTCTTC CASKSQAYNEQFF
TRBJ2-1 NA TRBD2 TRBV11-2 TGTGCCAGCAGCTTACTAGCGGGGGAGTTCAATGAGCAGTTCTTC CASSLLAGEFNEQFF
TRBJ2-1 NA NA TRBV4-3 TGCGCCAGCAGCCAAGAGAGATTTCGCGGGGACTCCTACAATGAGCAGTTCTTC CASSQERFRGDSYNEQFF
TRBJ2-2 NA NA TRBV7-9 TGTGCCAGCAGCTTAGGGGTCGGGGAGCTGTTTTTT CASSLGVGELFF
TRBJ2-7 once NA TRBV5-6 TGTGCCAGCAGCTTGGCTAGCGCATACTCCTACGAGCAGTACTTC CASSLASAYSYEQYF
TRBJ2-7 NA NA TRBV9 TGTGCCAGCAGCGGCGGGCCTGTCGTAAGCTCCTACGAGCAGTACTTC CASSGGPVVSSYEQYF
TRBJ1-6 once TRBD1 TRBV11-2 TGTGCCAGCAGCTTAGTGGGACAGGGGGCCTCACCCCTCCACTTT CASSLVGQGASPLHF
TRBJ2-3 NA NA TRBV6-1 TGTGCCAGCCGAGTGCGGACTGGAGATACGCAGTATTTT CASRVRTGDTQYF
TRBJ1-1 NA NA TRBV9 TGTGCCAGCAGCGGACGGTATAACACTGAAGCTTTCTTT CASSGRYNTEAFF
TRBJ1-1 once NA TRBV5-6 TGTGCCAGCAGCTTGGGAGTTGAAGCTTTCTTT CASSLGVEAFF
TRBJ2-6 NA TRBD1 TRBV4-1 TGCGCCAGCAGCAAAAGACAGGGGCAAAGCTCTGGGGCCAACGTCCTGACTTTC CASSKRQGQSSGANVLTF
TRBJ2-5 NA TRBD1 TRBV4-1 TGCGCCAGCAGCCAACGACAGGGGCCGTACCAAGAGACCCAGTACTTC CASSQRQGPYQETQYF
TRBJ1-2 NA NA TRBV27 TGTGCCAGCAGTCCGACACCTAACTATGGCTACACCTTC CASSPTPNYGYTF
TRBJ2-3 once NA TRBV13 TGTGCCAGCAGCCAAGATGGGACCTACGATACGCAGTATTTT CASSQDGTYDTQYF
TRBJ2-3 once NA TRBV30 TGTGCCTGGACCCCCGGCGGGAACGGCGATACGCAGTATTTT CAWTPGGNGDTQYF
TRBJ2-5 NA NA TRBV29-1 TGCAGCGTTTCATCCGGGGCTGTCCAAGAGACCCAGTACTTC CSVSSGAVQETQYF
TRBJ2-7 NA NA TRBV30 TGTGCCTGGGACTGGGAGAGGGAACCTGAGCAGTACTTC CAWDWEREPEQYF
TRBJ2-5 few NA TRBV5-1 TGCGCCAGCAGCTTGGTTGGCAGCCAAGAGACCCAGTACTTC CASSLVGSQETQYF
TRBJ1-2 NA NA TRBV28 TGTGCCAGCATTGGCCCCCCCACCCGGGACTCTCAGGCCGAAGGTGGTGGCTACACCTTC CASIGPPTRDSQAEGGGYTF
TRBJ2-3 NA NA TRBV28 TGTGCCAGCAGTCATCCCCGGGACAATACAGATACGCAGTATTTT CASSHPRDNTDTQYF
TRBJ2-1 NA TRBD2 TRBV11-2 TGTGCCAGCCCCTCGGGGGGAGGTGGGATTGAGCAGTTCTTC CASPSGGGGIEQFF
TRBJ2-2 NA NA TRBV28 TGTGCCAGCAGCTCTAGCGACTCGAACACCGGGGAGCTGTTTTTT CASSSSDSNTGELFF